The 5 T cell receptor beta chains presented below share a single source sample, sequenced in a study of PD-L1 blockade in urothelial cancer. Time point: peripheral blood 6 weeks after treatment start. TCRdb's table, derived via immunoSEQ multiplex PCR, lists solely in-frame clones and lacks some. The sample carries 66,000 or so clones, 88% recorded once. The sequencing here drew on PBMCs, taken around atezolizumab (anti-PD-L1) treatment. These receptors came from a man aged 55 to 69 with urothelial cancer.

The CDR3 spells CASSLRTDSYNEQFF. CDR3 nucleotide sequence: TGTGCCAGCAGCCTTCGGACAGACTCCTACAATGAGCAGTTCTTC. The chain recombines TRBV4-2 with TRBJ2-1, with D maybe TRBD1 (6 bases). The V and J ends lost 4 bases and 0 bases respectively, with 10 bases between them. The CDR3 is 15 residues long. CDR1 and CDR2 from the germline V gene are LGHNA and YNFKEQ.

In DNA form, the CDR3 reads TGTGCCTGCCAGGCCCATAGCGGGAGAGATGAGCAGTTCTTC. This encodes CACQAHSGRDEQFF. The chain carries TRBV30 and TRBJ2-1, with 9 bases aligning to TRBD2. The CDR3 spans 14 residues. The germline V gene has CDR1 GTSNPN and CDR2 SVGIG (reference sequence). With 6 bases clipped from V and 8 bases from J, the junction kept 11 bases outside the gene matches.

V usage is TRBV14 and J usage is TRBJ2-7, with a possible D match to TRBD1 (5 bases). The CDR3 is 14 amino acids. The germline CDR1 and CDR2 sequences are SGHDN and FVKESK. V lost 2 bases to trimming and J lost 4 bases, with 12 bases between them. CDR3 loop: CASSQSFRVYEQYF. In DNA form, the CDR3 reads TGTGCCAGCAGCCAAAGTTTCAGGGTATACGAGCAGTACTTC.

The V call is TRBV11-1, the J call TRBJ2-7; 8 nucleotides align to TRBD1. Trimming took 5 bases from V and 4 from J; bases not matched to a gene: 7. There are 14 residues in the CDR3. Germline values: CDR1 SGHAT, CDR2 FQDESV (reference sequence). In nucleotides, the CDR3 is TGTGCCAGCAGCGCCGGGACAGGATTTTACGAGCAGTACTTC. This gives the protein CASSAGTGFYEQYF.

This clone appeared once. The chain is built from TRBV28 and TRBJ2-3; D remains ambiguous. This CDR3 spans 12 amino acids. Per the germline V gene, CDR1 is MDHEN and CDR2 is SYDVKM. V was cut by 4 bases and J by 8 bases, with 10 bases left in between. CDR3 sequence reads: CASSSEFGTQYF. The CDR3 bases are TGTGCCAGCAGTTCGGAGTTTGGTACGCAGTATTTT.